This record covers a single T cell receptor (beta chain). Each CDR3 protein gets one entry after TCRdb re-called the 5' RACE reads with MiXCR. The data hold tens of thousands of distinct CDR3 sequences, with 6% to 7% observed a single time. This entry is derived from a study of early T cells in non-severe SARS-CoV-2 infection. Study at large: The study sequenced bulk RNA from unsorted whole blood, with chains unpaired.

This CDR3 comprises 16 residues. V trimming: 6 bases; J trimming: 2 bases; junction bases outside the gene matches: 9. CDR1 and CDR2 (germline): MNHEY, SVGAGI. The specimen sequenced was whole blood. The sequence was collected from an adult who was a healthcare worker with PCR-confirmed SARS-CoV-2 infection or an uninfected control (not recorded which). V and J are TRBV6-5 and TRBJ1-4; TRBD1 agrees at 7 bases. The CDR3 DNA sequence: TGTGCCAGCAGGATACTATCAGGGGGGACTAATGAAAAACTGTTTTTT. Residues: CASRILSGGTNEKLFF.